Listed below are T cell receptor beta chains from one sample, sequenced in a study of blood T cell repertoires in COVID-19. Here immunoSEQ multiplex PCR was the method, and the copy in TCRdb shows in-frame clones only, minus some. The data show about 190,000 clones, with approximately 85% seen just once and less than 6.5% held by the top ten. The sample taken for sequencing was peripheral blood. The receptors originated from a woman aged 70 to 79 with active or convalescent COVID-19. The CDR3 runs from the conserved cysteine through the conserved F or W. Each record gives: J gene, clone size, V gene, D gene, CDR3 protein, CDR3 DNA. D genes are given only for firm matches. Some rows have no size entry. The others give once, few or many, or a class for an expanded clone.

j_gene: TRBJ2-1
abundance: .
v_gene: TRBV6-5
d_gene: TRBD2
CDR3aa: CASRPTSGRLFF
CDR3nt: TGTGCCAGCAGGCCTACTAGCGGGAGATTATTCTTC

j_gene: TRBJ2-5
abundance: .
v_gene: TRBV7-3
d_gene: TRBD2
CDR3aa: CASSLGGTLETQYF
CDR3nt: TGTGCCAGCAGCTTGGGGGGGACTCTGGAGACCCAGTACTTC

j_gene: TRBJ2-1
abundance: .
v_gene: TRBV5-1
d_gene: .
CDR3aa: CASSLASPGFNEQFF
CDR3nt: TGCGCCAGCAGCTTGGCGTCGCCAGGGTTTAATGAGCAGTTCTTC

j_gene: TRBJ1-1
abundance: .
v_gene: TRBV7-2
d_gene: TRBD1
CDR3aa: CASSFPRDRGQGLGAEAFF
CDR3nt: TGTGCCAGCAGCTTCCCTCGGGACAGGGGCCAGGGATTAGGGGCTGAAGCTTTCTTT

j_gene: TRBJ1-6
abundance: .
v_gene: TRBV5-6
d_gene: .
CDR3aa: CASSPGNTYNSPLHF
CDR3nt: TGTGCCAGCAGCCCCGGGAATACTTATAATTCACCCCTCCACTTT

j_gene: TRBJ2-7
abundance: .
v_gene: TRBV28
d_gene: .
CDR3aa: CASSTEYEQYF
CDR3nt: TGTGCCAGCAGTACAGAGTACGAGCAGTACTTC

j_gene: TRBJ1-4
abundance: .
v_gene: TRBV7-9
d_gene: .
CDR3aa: CASSIRDSGNEKLFF
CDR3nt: TGTGCCAGCAGCATCAGGGATTCCGGTAATGAAAAACTGTTTTTT

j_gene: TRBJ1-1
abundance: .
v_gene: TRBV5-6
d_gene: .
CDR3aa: CASTYGVLVTEAFF
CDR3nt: TGTGCCAGCACCTACGGGGTTTTGGTAACTGAAGCTTTCTTT

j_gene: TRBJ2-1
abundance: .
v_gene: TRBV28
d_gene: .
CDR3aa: CASSQSPPTKQFF
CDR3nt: TGTGCCAGCAGTCAGAGCCCCCCGACTAAGCAGTTCTTC

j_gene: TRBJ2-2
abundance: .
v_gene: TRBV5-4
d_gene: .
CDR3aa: CASSGTGFGELFF
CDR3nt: TGTGCCAGCAGCGGAACAGGGTTCGGGGAGCTGTTTTTT

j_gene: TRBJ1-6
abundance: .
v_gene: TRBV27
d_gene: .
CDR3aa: CASRDHNTGWNSPLHF
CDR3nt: TGTGCCAGCAGAGACCACAACACGGGGTGGAATTCACCCCTCCACTTT

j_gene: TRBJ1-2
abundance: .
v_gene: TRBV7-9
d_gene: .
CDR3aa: CASSSSGAYYGYTF
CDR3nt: TGTGCCAGCAGCTCGTCGGGAGCCTACTATGGCTACACCTTC

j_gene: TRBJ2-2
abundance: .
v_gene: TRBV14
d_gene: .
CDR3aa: CASSQGGGETGELFF
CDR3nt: TGTGCCAGCAGCCAAGGAGGGGGAGAGACCGGGGAGCTGTTTTTT

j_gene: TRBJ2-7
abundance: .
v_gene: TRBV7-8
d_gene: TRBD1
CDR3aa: CASSPRRQGMTTEQYF
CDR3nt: TGTGCCAGCAGCCCTCGGAGACAGGGTATGACCACCGAGCAGTACTTC

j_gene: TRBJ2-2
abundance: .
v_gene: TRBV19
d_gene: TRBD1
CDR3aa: CASTPGQGANTGELFF
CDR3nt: TGTGCCAGTACTCCGGGACAGGGGGCGAACACCGGGGAGCTGTTTTTT

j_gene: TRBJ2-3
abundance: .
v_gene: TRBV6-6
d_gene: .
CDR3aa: CASSYWRSTDTQYF
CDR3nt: TGTGCCAGCAGTTACTGGCGGTCCACAGATACGCAGTATTTT

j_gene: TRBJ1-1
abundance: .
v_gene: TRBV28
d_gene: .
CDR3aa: CASSRQNEAFF
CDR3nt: TGTGCCAGCAGTCGACAGAACGAAGCTTTCTTT

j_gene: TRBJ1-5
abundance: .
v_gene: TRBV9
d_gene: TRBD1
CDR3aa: CASSVGDRLGQPQHF
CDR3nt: TGTGCCAGCAGCGTCGGGGACAGGCTAGGTCAGCCCCAGCATTTT

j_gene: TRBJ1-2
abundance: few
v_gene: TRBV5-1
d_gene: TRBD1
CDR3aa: CASSGGTGANYGYTF
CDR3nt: TGCGCCAGCAGCGGCGGGACAGGAGCTAACTATGGCTACACCTTC

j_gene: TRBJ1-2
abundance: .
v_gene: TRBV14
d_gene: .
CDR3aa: CASSQGSGRATSYGYTF
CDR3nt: TGTGCCAGCAGCCAAGGATCGGGCAGGGCCACCTCATATGGCTACACCTTC

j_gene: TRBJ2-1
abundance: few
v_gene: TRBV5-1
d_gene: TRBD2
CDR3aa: CASSLGLGFNEQFF
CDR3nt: TGCGCCAGCAGCCTGGGACTAGGGTTTAATGAGCAGTTCTTC

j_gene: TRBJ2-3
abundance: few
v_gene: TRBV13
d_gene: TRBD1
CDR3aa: CASSFRAGGRVTDTQYF
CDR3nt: TGTGCCAGCAGCTTCCGGGCAGGGGGCAGGGTCACAGATACGCAGTATTTT

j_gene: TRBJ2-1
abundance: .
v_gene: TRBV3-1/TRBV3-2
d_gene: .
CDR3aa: CASSEGQTRTNEQFF
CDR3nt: TGTGCCAGCAGCGAAGGACAGACGCGTACAAATGAGCAGTTCTTC

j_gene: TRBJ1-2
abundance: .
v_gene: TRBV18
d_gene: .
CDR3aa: CASSSKQVDYGYTF
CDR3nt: TGTGCCAGCTCAAGCAAACAGGTGGACTATGGCTACACCTTC

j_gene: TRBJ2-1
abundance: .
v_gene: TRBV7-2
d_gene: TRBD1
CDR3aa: CASSLDRAPYNEQFF
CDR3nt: TGTGCCAGCAGCTTGGACAGGGCCCCCTACAATGAGCAGTTCTTC

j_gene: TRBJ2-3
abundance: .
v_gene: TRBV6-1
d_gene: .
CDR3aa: CASSEQVAGWGGAQYF
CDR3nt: TGTGCCAGCAGTGAACAGGTAGCAGGTTGGGGCGGTGCGCAGTATTTT

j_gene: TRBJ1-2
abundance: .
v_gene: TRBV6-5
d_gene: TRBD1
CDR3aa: CASSPDRADGYTF
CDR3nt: TGTGCCAGCAGTCCGGACAGGGCTGATGGCTACACCTTC

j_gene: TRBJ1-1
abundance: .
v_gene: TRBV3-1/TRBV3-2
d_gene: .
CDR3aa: CASSLGQGGAFF
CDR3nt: TGTGCCAGCAGCCTAGGGCAGGGAGGCGCTTTCTTT

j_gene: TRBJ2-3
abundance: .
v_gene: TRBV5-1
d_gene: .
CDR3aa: CASREVDHNTDTQYF
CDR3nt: TGCGCCAGCAGAGAGGTGGATCATAACACAGATACGCAGTATTTT

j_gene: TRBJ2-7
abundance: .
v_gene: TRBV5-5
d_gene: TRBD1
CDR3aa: CASTLRRDRGSYEQYF
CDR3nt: TGTGCCAGCACCCTCAGGCGGGACAGGGGTTCCTACGAGCAGTACTTC

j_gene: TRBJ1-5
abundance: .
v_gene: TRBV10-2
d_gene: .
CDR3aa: CASGGTSQPQHF
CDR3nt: TGCGCCAGCGGGGGGACTAGTCAGCCCCAGCATTTT

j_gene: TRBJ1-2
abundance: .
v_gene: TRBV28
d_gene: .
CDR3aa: CASTGDYGYTF
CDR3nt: TGTGCCAGCACCGGGGACTATGGCTACACCTTC

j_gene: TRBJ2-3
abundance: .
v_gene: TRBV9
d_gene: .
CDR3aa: CASSDRADTQYF
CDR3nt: TGTGCCAGCAGCGACAGGGCAGATACGCAGTATTTT

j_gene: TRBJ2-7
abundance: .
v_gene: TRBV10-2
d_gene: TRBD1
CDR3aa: CASSRTPGQGAYEQYF
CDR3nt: TGCGCCAGCAGCAGAACTCCGGGACAGGGGGCCTATGAGCAGTACTTC

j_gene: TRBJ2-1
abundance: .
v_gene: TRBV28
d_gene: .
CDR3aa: CASSQGQIRYNEQFF
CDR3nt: TGTGCCAGCAGTCAGGGGCAAATACGATACAATGAGCAGTTCTTC

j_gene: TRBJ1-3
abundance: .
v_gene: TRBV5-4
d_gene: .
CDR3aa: CASSVDSSGNTIYF
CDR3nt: TGTGCCAGCAGCGTGGACTCCTCTGGAAACACCATATATTTT

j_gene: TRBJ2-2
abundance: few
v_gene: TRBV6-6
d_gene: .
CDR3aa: CASSRGFTGELFF
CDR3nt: TGTGCCAGCTCACGGGGATTCACCGGGGAGCTGTTTTTT

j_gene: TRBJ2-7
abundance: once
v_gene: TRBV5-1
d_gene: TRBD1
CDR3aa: CASSKQPGQNIYEQYF
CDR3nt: TGCGCCAGCAGCAAGCAGCCGGGACAGAATATCTACGAGCAGTACTTC

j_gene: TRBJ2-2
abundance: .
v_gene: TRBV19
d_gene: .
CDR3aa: CASSIGVPGGLLTGELFF
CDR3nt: TGTGCCAGTAGTATAGGGGTTCCAGGGGGGCTCCTCACCGGGGAGCTGTTTTTT

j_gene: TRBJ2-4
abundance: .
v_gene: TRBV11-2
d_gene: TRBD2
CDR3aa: CASSLAGGSGAKNIQYF
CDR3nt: TGTGCCAGCAGCTTAGCGGGAGGGTCGGGAGCCAAAAACATTCAGTACTTC

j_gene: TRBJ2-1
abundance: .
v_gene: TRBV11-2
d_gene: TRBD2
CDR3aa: CASSLSGGSIYNEQFF
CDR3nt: TGTGCCAGCAGCTTAAGCGGCGGGAGTATCTACAATGAGCAGTTCTTC

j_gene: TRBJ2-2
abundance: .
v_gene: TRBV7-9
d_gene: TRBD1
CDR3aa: CASSIRQGTGELFF
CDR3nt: TGTGCCAGCAGCATACGACAGGGGACCGGGGAGCTGTTTTTT

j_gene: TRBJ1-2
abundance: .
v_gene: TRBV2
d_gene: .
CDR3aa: CASSETGFYGYTF
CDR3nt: TGTGCCAGCAGTGAAACAGGATTCTATGGCTACACCTTC

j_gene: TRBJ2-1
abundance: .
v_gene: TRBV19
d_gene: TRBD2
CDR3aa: CASTPSGRPYNEQFF
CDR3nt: TGTGCCAGTACCCCTAGCGGGAGGCCGTACAATGAGCAGTTCTTC

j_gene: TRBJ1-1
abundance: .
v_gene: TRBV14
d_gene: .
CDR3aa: CASSQARLNTEAFF
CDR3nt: TGTGCCAGCAGCCAAGCCCGGTTGAACACTGAAGCTTTCTTT

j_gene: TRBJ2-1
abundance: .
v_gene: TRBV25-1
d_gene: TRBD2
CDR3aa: CASSESGRAGGFNEQFF
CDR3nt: TGTGCCAGCAGTGAATCAGGGAGAGCGGGAGGGTTCAATGAGCAGTTCTTC

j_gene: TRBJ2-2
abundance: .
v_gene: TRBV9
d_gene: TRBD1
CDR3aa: CASSPGQITGELFF
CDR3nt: TGTGCCAGCAGCCCGGGACAGATCACCGGGGAGCTGTTTTTT

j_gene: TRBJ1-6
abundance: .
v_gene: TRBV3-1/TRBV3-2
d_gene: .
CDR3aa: CASSRGDSPLHF
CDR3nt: TGTGCCAGCAGCCGCGGCGATTCACCCCTCCACTTT

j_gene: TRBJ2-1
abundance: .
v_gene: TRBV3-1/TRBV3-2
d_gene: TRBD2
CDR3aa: CASSRLGLASNEQFF
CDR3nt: TGTGCCAGCAGCCGCTTGGGACTAGCCTCCAATGAGCAGTTCTTC

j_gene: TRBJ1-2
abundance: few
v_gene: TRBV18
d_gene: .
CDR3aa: CASSPPVVNYGYTF
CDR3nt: TGTGCCAGCTCACCACCCGTCGTTAACTATGGCTACACCTTC

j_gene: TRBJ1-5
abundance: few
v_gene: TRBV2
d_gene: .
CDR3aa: CASSGGISNQPQHF
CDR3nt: TGTGCCAGCAGTGGAGGTATTAGCAATCAGCCCCAGCATTTT

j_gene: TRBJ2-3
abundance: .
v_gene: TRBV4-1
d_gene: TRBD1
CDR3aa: CASSQAGQGAGDTQYF
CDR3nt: TGCGCCAGCAGCCAAGCGGGACAGGGGGCAGGAGATACGCAGTATTTT

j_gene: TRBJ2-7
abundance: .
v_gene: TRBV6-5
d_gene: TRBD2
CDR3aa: CASSDLAGAAPKQYF
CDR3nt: TGTGCCAGCAGCGACCTAGCGGGAGCCGCCCCCAAGCAGTACTTC